A single sample gave rise to the 27 T cell receptor beta chains below, sequenced in a study of blood T cell repertoires in COVID-19. The method was immunoSEQ multiplex PCR; TCRdb's version includes in-frame clones alone and lacks a portion of them. The sample shows 340,000 or so clones, about nine tenths of them seen only once. The sequenced sample consisted of peripheral blood. The receptors come from a man aged 45 to 65 with active or convalescent COVID-19.

This chain connects TRBV7-8 to TRBJ2-3; perhaps TRBD2 as D (5 bases). V lost 2 bases, J lost 0 bases, and 12 bases lay in between. This CDR3 is built from 16 residues. CDR1 is SGHVS and CDR2 is FQNEAQ in the germline V gene. This chain's CDR3 is CASSLRGGTSTDTQYF. CDR3 in DNA: TGTGCCAGCAGCTTACGGGGTGGAACTAGCACAGATACGCAGTATTTT.

CDR3 protein: CASSLGVSVSPLHF. The CDR3 DNA sequence: TGTGCCAGCAGCCTCGGGGTATCGGTTTCACCCCTCCACTTT. The genes are TRBV3-1 (or the pseudogene TRBV3-2) and TRBJ1-6; no definite D call. Trimming removed 4 bases at V and 9 bases at J, with 13 bases between. Germline V gives CDR1 LGHDT, CDR2 YNNKEL (reference sequence). The CDR3 sequence is 14 residues long.

This chain joins TRBV18 and TRBJ1-2; 11 nucleotides match TRBD1. V shed 3 bases, J shed 7 bases, and the junction held 10 bases outside the gene matches. The CDR3 covers 16 residues. Germline CDR1 and CDR2: KGHSH and LQKENI. CDR3 loop: CASSPLEDRGLVGYTF. The DNA for the CDR3 is TGTGCCAGCTCACCTCTCGAGGACAGGGGGCTGGTTGGCTACACCTTC.

For the CDR3, the DNA is TGTGCCAGTAGTGTCCGGGACAGAAGGGGGGAACTAGCCAAAAACATTCAGTACTTC. Translation gives CASSVRDRRGELAKNIQYF. The chain carries TRBV19 and TRBJ2-4; tentatively, D is TRBD1 (7 bases). There are 19 residues in the CDR3. Trimming left V 5 bases short and J 0 bases short, with 23 bases between. CDR1 is LNHDA, CDR2 SQIVND, per germline (reference sequence).

The chain joins TRBV5-1 to TRBJ2-5; a weak D match, TRBD1 (6 bases). This CDR3 region has 16 residues. V lost 4 bases and J lost 4, with 20 bases in between. The germline V gene encodes CDR1 SGHRS and CDR2 YFSETQ. This CDR3 is CASSPGTTDSGETQYF. CDR3 DNA: TGCGCCAGCAGCCCGGGGACAACAGATTCGGGAGAGACCCAGTACTTC.

The DNA for the CDR3 is TGTGCCAGCAGCCCCTCGGTGACTCGTTATGGCTACACCTTC. Translation gives CASSPSVTRYGYTF. V usage is TRBV28 and J usage is TRBJ1-2, with D uncertain. V lost 6 bases and J 5 bases, leaving 16 bases between the germline ends. Per germline, CDR1 MDHEN and CDR2 SYDVKM. The CDR3 totals 14 residues.

This chain uses TRBV11-2 with TRBJ2-1; D is perhaps TRBD2 (6 bases). V dropped 5 bases and J dropped 12 bases, with 23 bases sitting between them. This CDR3 contains 15 residues. Germline CDR1 is SGHAT and CDR2 is FQNNGV. The CDR3 bases are TGTGCCAGCAGCCTCCGCGGGACTCAAGCTAGGGGGCAGTTCTTC. As protein: CASSLRGTQARGQFF.

In this sample, this clone turned up once. The chain uses TRBV30 and TRBJ2-1, with a weak D call TRBD2 (5 bases). V was shortened by 0 bases and J by 10 bases, with 13 bases between the two germline ends. CDR1 is GTSNPN and CDR2 is SVGIG in the germline V gene (reference sequence). This CDR3 has 13 residues. CDR3 protein: CAWSVLIEGEQFF. In nucleotides, the CDR3 is TGTGCCTGGAGTGTACTAATCGAGGGCGAGCAGTTCTTC.

This rearrangement joins TRBV18 to TRBJ2-5; 9 nucleotides agree with TRBD1. Losses at the gene ends were 4 bases for V and 7 bases for J; bases not matched to a gene: 4. The CDR3 runs 13 residues. Germline assignment: CDR1 KGHSH and CDR2 LQKENI. The CDR3 DNA is TGTGCCAGCTCACGGACAGGGGACGGGACCCAGTACTTC. Protein sequence: CASSRTGDGTQYF.

The gene calls are TRBV28 and TRBJ1-5; D possibly corresponds to TRBD1 (5 bases). CDR3 length equals 15 residues. CDR1 and CDR2 from the germline V gene are MDHEN and SYDVKM. The V end lost 5 bases, the J end lost 2 bases, and 13 bases lay between the germline ends. DNA for the CDR3: TGTGCCAGCAGTCCCCCCAGGGTTGGCAATCAGCCCCAGCATTTT. Translation gives CASSPPRVGNQPQHF.

This clone has just a few counts. The chain uses TRBV7-2 and TRBJ1-6; D is perhaps TRBD1 (6 bases). CDR1 and CDR2 (germline): SGHTA, FQGNSA. Trimming removed 0 bases from V and 5 bases from J, with 11 bases in between. CDR3 size: 16 residues. CDR3 nucleotides: TGTGCCAGCAGCTTAGCGTGGGGGGGCAATAATTCACCCCTCCACTTT. The encoded protein is CASSLAWGGNNSPLHF.

This clone showed up just once. The chain couples TRBV7-7 to TRBJ2-1; D not resolved. Germline CDR1 and CDR2: SSHAT and FNYEAQ (reference sequence). The V end was cut by 3 bases, the J end by 7 bases, with 16 bases between. This CDR3 region has 15 residues. The CDR3 reads CASSLNFDKFNEQFF. In nucleotides, the CDR3 is TGTGCCAGCAGCTTGAATTTTGACAAGTTTAATGAGCAGTTCTTC.

The genes are TRBV30 and TRBJ1-6; D unclear. Germline V gene data show CDR1 as GTSNPN and CDR2 as SVGIG (reference sequence). The CDR3 runs 12 residues. V lost 2 bases and J lost 8, with 7 bases in between. This CDR3 is CAWSNVDSPLHF. The CDR3 DNA sequence: TGTGCCTGGAGTAACGTAGATTCACCCCTCCACTTT.

CDR3: CASSSQGRETQYF. The CDR3 DNA sequence: TGTGCCAGCAGTTCTCAGGGTCGAGAGACCCAGTACTTC. The V call is TRBV27, the J call TRBJ2-5, with a weak D call TRBD1 (5 bases). The germline CDR1 and CDR2 sequences are MNHEY and SMNVEV (reference sequence). The CDR3 covers 13 residues. V lost 4 bases, J lost 4 bases, and 10 bases lay in between.

This clone was counted only a few times. CDR3 sequence (DNA): TGTGCCAGTACCGGGACAGGGCTGACCTACGAGCAGTACTTC. Amino acids: CASTGTGLTYEQYF. The chain couples TRBV19 to TRBJ2-7; 9 nucleotides match TRBD1. The CDR3 sequence is 14 residues long. J lost 2 bases, V lost 7 bases, and 6 bases had no gene match. Germline values: CDR1 LNHDA, CDR2 SQIVND (reference sequence). The whole variable domain, remainder taken from reference TRBV19 and TRBJ2-7, is DGGITQSPKYLFRKEGQNVTLSCEQNLNHDAMYWYRQDPGQGLRLIYYSQIVNDFQKGDIAEGYSVSREKKESFPLTVTSAQKNPTAFYLCASTGTGLTYEQYFGPGTRLTVT.

The J gene is TRBJ1-1, the V gene TRBV11-2; D may be TRBD1 (5 bases). Germline CDR1 reads SGHAT; CDR2 reads FQNNGV. This CDR3 is built from 14 residues. The V gene lost 2 bases and the J gene lost 4 bases, with 11 bases spanning the gap. Written as DNA, the CDR3 is TGTGCCAGCAGCTTATCAGTCGGGGGCACTGAAGCTTTCTTT. Translated, it gives CASSLSVGGTEAFF.

This sequence joins TRBV15 and TRBJ2-6; 10 bases fit TRBD1. In germline, CDR1 is LNHNV, CDR2 YYDKDF (reference sequence). This CDR3 has 21 amino acids. Losses at the gene ends were 2 bases for V and 7 bases for J; bases not matched to a gene: 20. The CDR3 DNA follows: TGTGCCACCAGCAGAACTAGGAAAATCGGGACAGGGGTGTATGGCGCCAACGTCCTGACTTTC. It codes for CATSRTRKIGTGVYGANVLTF.

V usage is TRBV12-3 or TRBV12-4 and J usage is TRBJ1-2; D is uncertain. This CDR3 is 12 amino acids long. V lost 3 bases to trimming and J lost 7 bases, with 9 bases between them. The CDR3 coding sequence is TGTGCCAGCAGTTTGTCAGGTCGTGGCTACACCTTC. It is translated as CASSLSGRGYTF.

The gene calls are TRBV5-6 and TRBJ1-5; no reliable D call. V was clipped by 1 base and J by 7 bases, with 12 bases between them. The CDR3 contains 14 residues. In germline, CDR1 is SGHDT, CDR2 YYEEEE. The CDR3 reads CASSLYGIAQPQHF. The CDR3 coding sequence is TGTGCCAGCAGCTTGTACGGGATTGCGCAGCCCCAGCATTTT.

The sample holds one count of this clone. The V gene is TRBV30, the J gene TRBJ1-2; TRBD1 matches at 7 bases. The V segment lost 3 bases and the J segment 1 base; nucleotides outside the gene matches: 8. The length of the CDR3 is 15 residues. Germline V gene lookup returns CDR1 GTSNPN and CDR2 SVGIG (reference sequence). CDR3 sequence reads: CAWSPPDRFNYGYTF. The CDR3 DNA reads as TGTGCCTGGAGCCCCCCGGACAGGTTTAACTATGGCTACACCTTC.

The CDR3 region is CASSPYPQGAGEKLFF. As DNA, the CDR3 is TGTGCCAGTAGTCCCTACCCCCAGGGGGCTGGTGAAAAACTGTTTTTT. V is TRBV19 and J is TRBJ1-4, with 8 bases identical to TRBD1. J gave up 7 bases and V 5 bases, and 12 bases lay outside the gene matches. The CDR3 consists of 16 residues. The germline CDR1 and CDR2 sequences are LNHDA and SQIVND (reference sequence).

This rearrangement joins TRBV4-2 to TRBJ2-1, with 8 positions matching TRBD1. Per germline, CDR1 LGHNA and CDR2 YNFKEQ. V was pared by 5 bases and J by 4 bases, with 16 bases of the junction left unmatched. This CDR3 spans 18 amino acids. The CDR3 region is CASSLQTQTGAIYNEQFF. DNA of the CDR3: TGTGCCAGCAGCTTACAGACTCAGACAGGGGCGATATACAATGAGCAGTTCTTC.

The J gene is TRBJ1-1, the V gene TRBV19; 10 nucleotides align to TRBD1. CDR1 is LNHDA and CDR2 is SQIVND in the germline V gene (reference sequence). J gave up 1 base and V 6 bases, and 2 bases lay outside the gene matches. The length of the CDR3 is 14 residues. The CDR3 protein is CASSRQGANTEAFF. CDR3 nucleotides: TGTGCCAGTAGCCGACAGGGGGCGAACACTGAAGCTTTCTTT.

CDR3 in DNA: TGTGCCAGCAGGCTTGGGGACCTTGCGGGGTTGAACACTGAAGCTTTCTTT. Protein: CASRLGDLAGLNTEAFF. This chain uses TRBV7-9 with TRBJ1-1, with D possibly being TRBD1 (5 bases). The germline CDR1 and CDR2 sequences are SEHNR and FQNEAQ (reference sequence). V lost 6 bases to trimming and J lost 0 bases, with 20 bases between them. This CDR3 is 17 amino acids long.

The chain has TRBV4-1 and TRBJ1-5; the match to TRBD1 covers 8 bases. Germline CDR1 MGHRA, CDR2 YSYEKL. This CDR3 region has 16 residues. The J segment lost 0 bases and the V segment lost 3 bases, leaving 4 bases of the junction unmatched. The CDR3 nucleotides are TGCGCCAGCAGCCATAGGACAGGGTATAGCAATCAGCCCCAGCATTTT. This sequence encodes CASSHRTGYSNQPQHF.

This clone was found once. An end of the junction does not agree with germline; a read error may underlie this. The chain is built from TRBV7-7 and TRBJ2-5; D perhaps matches TRBD1 (5 bases). Germline V gene sequence: CDR1 SSHAT, CDR2 FNYEAQ (reference sequence). This CDR3 is built from 15 residues. The CDR3 spells CASSLSQGSPETQYF. CDR3 DNA: TGTGCTAGCAGCTTGAGCCAGGGTAGCCCAGAGACCCAGTACTTC. Full variable domain (outside the CDR3, taken from reference TRBV7-7 and TRBJ2-5): GAGVSQSPRYKVTKRGQDVTLRCDPISSHATLYWYQQALGQGPEFLTYFNYEAQPDKSGLPSDRFSAERPEGSISTLTIQRTEQRDSAMYRCASSLSQGSPETQYFGPGTRLLVL.

The rearrangement links TRBV5-6 to TRBJ1-3; the D gene is possibly TRBD1 (6 bases). Germline V gives CDR1 SGHDT, CDR2 YYEEEE. V was cut by 3 bases and J by 1 base, with 20 bases left in between. The CDR3 is made up of 18 amino acids. The CDR3 here is CASSYLRTEGPSGNTIYF. CDR3 in DNA: TGTGCCAGCAGCTACCTCCGGACAGAGGGTCCATCTGGAAACACCATATATTTT.